In this sample, the clone carrying this TCR beta chain turned up many times. Antigen specificity is unknown. These data come from a study of early T cells in non-severe SARS-CoV-2 infection. General study points: The study's VDJdb matching favored anti-spike CD8 responses and missed private and CD4 specificities.

This CDR3 is 14 amino acids long. Per germline, CDR1 MNHNS and CDR2 SASEGT. With 8 bases removed from V and 0 bases from J, the gap between germline ends came to 12 bases. TCRdb reprocessed the 5' RACE reads with MiXCR, giving one entry per CDR3 protein. The table records 100,000 to 150,000 distinct CDR3 sequences, more than 13% of them present only once. This chain joins TRBV6-1 and TRBJ2-3, with TRBD2 as a possible D gene (6 bases). This receptor was taken from an adult who was a healthcare worker with PCR-confirmed SARS-CoV-2 infection or an uninfected control (not recorded which). The sample taken for sequencing was whole blood. The CDR3 spells CASGRDSSTDTQYF. The CDR3 DNA follows: TGTGCCAGCGGCCGGGACTCCAGCACAGATACGCAGTATTTT.